This entry describes one TCR beta chain. Antigen specificity is unknown. As every portion of the isolated RNA was reverse transcribed, the sequencing read expressed TCRB transcripts. Repertoires were generated with immunoSEQ multiplex PCR, while TCRdb's copy carries only in-frame clones and drops some. The sample yields some 190,000 clones, roughly 8% seen once. These data belong to a study of beta chain features in type 1 diabetes. Sorting that relied on CD45RO/CCR7/CD25/CD127/CD95/CD27 yielded CD4+ naive, central memory, regulatory and stem cell-like memory cells. Overall study findings and caveats: TCRB CDR3 length was moderately but significantly reduced in all four CD4+ subsets of Type 1 diabetes patients.

Trimming took 2 bases from V and 1 from J, leaving 3 bases between them. The CDR3 is 12 amino acids. Germline CDR1 reads SNHLY; CDR2 reads FYNNEI. Sequencing was carried out using central memory CD4+ T cells from blood. The chain has TRBV2 and TRBJ2-7, with no clear D. This clonotype was sampled from a woman in her 40s with type 1 diabetes. The CDR3 DNA reads as TGTGCCAGCAGTGAACAGTCCTACGAGCAGTACTTC. Residues: CASSEQSYEQYF.